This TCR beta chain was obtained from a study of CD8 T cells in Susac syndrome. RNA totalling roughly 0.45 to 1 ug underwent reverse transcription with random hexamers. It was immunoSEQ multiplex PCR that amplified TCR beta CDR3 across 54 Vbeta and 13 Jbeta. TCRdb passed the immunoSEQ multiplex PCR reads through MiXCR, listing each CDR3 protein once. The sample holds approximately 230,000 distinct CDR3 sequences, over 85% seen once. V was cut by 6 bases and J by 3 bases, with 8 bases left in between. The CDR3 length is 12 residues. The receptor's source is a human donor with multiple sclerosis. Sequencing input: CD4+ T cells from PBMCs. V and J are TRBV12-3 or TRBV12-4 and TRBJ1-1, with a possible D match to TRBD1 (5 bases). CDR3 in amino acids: CASRAGHTEAFF. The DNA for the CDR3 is TGTGCCAGCAGAGCGGGGCACACTGAAGCTTTCTTT.